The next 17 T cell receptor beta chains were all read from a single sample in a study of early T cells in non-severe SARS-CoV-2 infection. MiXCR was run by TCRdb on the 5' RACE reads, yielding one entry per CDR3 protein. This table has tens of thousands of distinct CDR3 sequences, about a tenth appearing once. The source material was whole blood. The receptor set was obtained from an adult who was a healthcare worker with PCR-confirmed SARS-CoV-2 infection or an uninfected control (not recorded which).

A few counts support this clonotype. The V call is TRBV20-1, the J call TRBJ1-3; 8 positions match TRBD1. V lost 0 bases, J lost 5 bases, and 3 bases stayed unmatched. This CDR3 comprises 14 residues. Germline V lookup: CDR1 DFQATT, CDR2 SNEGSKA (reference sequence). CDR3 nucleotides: TGCAGTGCTAGAGAAGGCAGGGGGCGAAACACCATATATTTT. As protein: CSAREGRGRNTIYF.

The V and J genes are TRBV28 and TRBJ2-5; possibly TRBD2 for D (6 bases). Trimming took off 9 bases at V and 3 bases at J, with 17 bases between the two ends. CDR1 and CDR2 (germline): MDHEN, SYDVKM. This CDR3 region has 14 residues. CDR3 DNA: TGTGCCAGTAATTCAGGGACTGTGAAAGAGACCCAGTACTTC. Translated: CASNSGTVKETQYF.

DNA for the CDR3: TGTGCCAGCAGTTTAGGCGGGAGAAGTGATACGCAGTATTTT. It is translated as CASSLGGRSDTQYF. The V call is TRBV28, the J call TRBJ2-3, with 7 bases aligning to TRBD2. V lost 2 bases to trimming and J lost 6 bases; unmatched junction nucleotides: 5. The CDR3 runs to 14 residues. Germline V gene lookup returns CDR1 MDHEN and CDR2 SYDVKM.

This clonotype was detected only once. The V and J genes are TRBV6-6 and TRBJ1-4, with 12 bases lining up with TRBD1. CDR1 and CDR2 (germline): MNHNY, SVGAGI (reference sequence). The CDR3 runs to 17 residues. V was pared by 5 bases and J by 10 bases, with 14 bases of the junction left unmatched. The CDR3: CASSLPGQGAAMGKLFF. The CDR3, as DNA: TGTGCCAGCAGTCTACCGGGACAGGGGGCAGCTATGGGAAAACTGTTTTTT.

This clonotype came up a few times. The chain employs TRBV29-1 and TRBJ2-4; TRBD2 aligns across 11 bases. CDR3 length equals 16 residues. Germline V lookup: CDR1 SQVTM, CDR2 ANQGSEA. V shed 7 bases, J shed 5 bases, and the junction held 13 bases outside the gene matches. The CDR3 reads CSALTVAGGHQNIQYF. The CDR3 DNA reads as TGCAGCGCCCTTACCGTAGCGGGAGGGCACCAAAACATTCAGTACTTC.

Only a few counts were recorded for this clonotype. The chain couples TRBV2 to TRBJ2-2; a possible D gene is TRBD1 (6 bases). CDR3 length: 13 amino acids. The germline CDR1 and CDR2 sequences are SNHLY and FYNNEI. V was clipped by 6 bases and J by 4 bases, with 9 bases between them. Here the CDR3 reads CASSLQGTGELFF. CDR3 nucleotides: TGTGCCAGCAGCTTACAGGGCACCGGGGAGCTGTTTTTT. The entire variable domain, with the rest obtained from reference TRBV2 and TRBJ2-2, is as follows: EPEVTQTPSHQVTQMGQEVILRCVPISNHLYFYWYRQILGQKVEFLVSFYNNEISEKSEIFDDQFSVERPDGSNFTLKIRSTKLEDSAMYFCASSLQGTGELFFGEGSRLTVL.

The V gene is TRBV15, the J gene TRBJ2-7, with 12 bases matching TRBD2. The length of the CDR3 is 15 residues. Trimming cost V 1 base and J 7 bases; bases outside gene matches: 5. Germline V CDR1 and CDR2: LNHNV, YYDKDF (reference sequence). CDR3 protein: CATSRGLAGDWEQYF. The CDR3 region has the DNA TGTGCCACCAGCAGAGGACTAGCGGGGGACTGGGAGCAGTACTTC.

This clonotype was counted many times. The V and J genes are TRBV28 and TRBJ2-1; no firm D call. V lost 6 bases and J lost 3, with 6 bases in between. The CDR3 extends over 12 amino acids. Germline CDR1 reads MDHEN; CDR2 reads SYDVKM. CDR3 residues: CASSGGYNEQFF. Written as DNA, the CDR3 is TGTGCCAGCAGCGGCGGCTACAATGAGCAGTTCTTC.

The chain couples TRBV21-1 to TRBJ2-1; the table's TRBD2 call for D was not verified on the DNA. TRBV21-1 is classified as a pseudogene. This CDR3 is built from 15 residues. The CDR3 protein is CASSNGGRPSVEQFF. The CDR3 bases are TGTGCCAGCAGCAATGGCGGGAGGCCGTCAGTAGAGCAGTTCTTC.

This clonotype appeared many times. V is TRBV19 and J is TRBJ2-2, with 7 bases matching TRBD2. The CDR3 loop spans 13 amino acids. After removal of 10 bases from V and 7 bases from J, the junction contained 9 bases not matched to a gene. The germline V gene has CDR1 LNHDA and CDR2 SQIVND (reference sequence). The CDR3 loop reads CAIRAGVVGELFF. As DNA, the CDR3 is TGTGCCATTCGGGCGGGAGTGGTCGGGGAGCTGTTTTTT. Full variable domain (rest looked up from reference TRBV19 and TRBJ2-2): DGGITQSPKYLFRKEGQNVTLSCEQNLNHDAMYWYRQDPGQGLRLIYYSQIVNDFQKGDIAEGYSVSREKKESFPLTVTSAQKNPTAFYLCAIRAGVVGELFFGEGSRLTVL.

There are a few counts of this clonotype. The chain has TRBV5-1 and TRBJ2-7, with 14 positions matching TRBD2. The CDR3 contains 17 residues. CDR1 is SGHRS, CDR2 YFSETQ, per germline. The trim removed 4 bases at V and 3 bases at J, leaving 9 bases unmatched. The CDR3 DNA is TGCGCCAGCAGCGGCGGGACTAGCGGGAGTGCTAGCTACGAGCAGTACTTC. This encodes CASSGGTSGSASYEQYF.

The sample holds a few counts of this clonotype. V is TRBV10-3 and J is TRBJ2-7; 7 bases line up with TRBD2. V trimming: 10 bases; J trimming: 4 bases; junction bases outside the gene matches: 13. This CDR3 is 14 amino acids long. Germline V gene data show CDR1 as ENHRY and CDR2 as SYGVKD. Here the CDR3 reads CATEAGAGSYEQYF. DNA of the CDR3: TGTGCCACGGAGGCCGGAGCGGGAAGTTACGAGCAGTACTTC.

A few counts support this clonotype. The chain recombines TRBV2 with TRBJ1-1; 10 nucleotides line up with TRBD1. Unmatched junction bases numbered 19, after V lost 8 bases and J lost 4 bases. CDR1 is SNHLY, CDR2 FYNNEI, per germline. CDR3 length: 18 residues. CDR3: CASSFTPGQGNPGTEAFF. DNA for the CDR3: TGTGCCAGCTCATTTACCCCGGGACAGGGGAACCCGGGCACTGAAGCTTTCTTT. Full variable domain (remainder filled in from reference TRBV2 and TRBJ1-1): EPEVTQTPSHQVTQMGQEVILRCVPISNHLYFYWYRQILGQKVEFLVSFYNNEISEKSEIFDDQFSVERPDGSNFTLKIRSTKLEDSAMYFCASSFTPGQGNPGTEAFFGQGTRLTVV.

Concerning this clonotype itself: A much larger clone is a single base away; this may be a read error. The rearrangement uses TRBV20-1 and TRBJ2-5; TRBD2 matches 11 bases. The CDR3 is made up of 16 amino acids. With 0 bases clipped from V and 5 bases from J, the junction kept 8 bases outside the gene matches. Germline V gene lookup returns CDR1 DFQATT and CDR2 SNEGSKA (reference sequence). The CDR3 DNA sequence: TGCAGTGCTAGAGATTTGAGGGCTAGCGGGAGGGAGACCCAGTACTTC. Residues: CSARDLRASGRETQYF.

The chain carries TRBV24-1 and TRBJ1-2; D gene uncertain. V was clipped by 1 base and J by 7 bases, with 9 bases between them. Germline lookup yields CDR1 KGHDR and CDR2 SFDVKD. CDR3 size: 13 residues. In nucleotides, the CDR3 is TGTGCCACCAGTGATTTAAGGGTCCCTGGCTACACCTTC. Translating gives CATSDLRVPGYTF.

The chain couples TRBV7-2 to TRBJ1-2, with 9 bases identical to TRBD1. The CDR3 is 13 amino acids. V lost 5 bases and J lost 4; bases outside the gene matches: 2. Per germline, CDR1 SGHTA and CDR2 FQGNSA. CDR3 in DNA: TGTGCCAGCAGCGAGACAGGGGGCTATGGCTACACCTTC. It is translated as CASSETGGYGYTF. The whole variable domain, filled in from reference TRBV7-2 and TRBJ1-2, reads GAGVSQSPSNKVTEKGKDVELRCDPISGHTALYWYRQSLGQGLEFLIYFQGNSAPDKSGLPSDRFSAERTGGSVSTLTIQRTQQEDSAVYLCASSETGGYGYTFGSGTRLTVV.

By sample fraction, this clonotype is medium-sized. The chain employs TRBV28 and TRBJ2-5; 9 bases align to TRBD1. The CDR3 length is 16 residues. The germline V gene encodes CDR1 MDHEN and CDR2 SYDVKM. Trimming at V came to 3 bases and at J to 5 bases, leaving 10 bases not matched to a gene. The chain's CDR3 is CASSLFGQGKLETQYF. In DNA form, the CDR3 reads TGTGCCAGCAGTTTGTTTGGACAGGGGAAGTTGGAGACCCAGTACTTC.